This T cell receptor (beta chain) was sequenced during a study of low-dose radiotherapy and immunotherapy resistance in tumors. Gene-specific TRAV and TRBV primers were used for first-strand cDNA, covering alpha and beta chains. Both a constant-region primer and a V-primer adapter served to amplify TCRs across 15 to 25 PCR cycles. In TCRdb, the reads were re-called with MiXCR into one record per CDR3 protein. The profile shows about 11,000 distinct CDR3 sequences, 51% of them singletons. The origin of this receptor is a human donor with advanced metastatic prostate, ovarian, gallbladder or colorectal cancer (not recorded which). This table probably holds off-target reads from a library built for another chain.

The CDR3 bases are TGTGCCAGCAGTTCTGGGGCCCTAAGCTCCTACAATGAGCAGTTCTTC. This gives the protein CASSSGALSSYNEQFF. The V gene is TRBV6-5, the J gene TRBJ2-1; D is perhaps TRBD1 (5 bases). This CDR3 is built from 16 residues. V dropped 4 bases and J dropped 0 bases, with 13 bases sitting between them. Germline V lookup: CDR1 MNHEY, CDR2 SVGAGI.